This T cell receptor beta chain emerged from a study of human T cells and chemical hapten exposure. About the study: All patients underwent weekly scalp dosing with diphenylcyclopropenone for the full roughly 24-week study. The variation in per-sample TCR yields arose mainly from small differences in pooled library volumes.

The time point is: patch test 1, 2 weeks after DPC sensitization. Described treatment: therapeutic diphenylcyclopropenone sensitization with weekly scalp DPC. The authors' total RNA extraction used unfractionated whole blood. Germline V CDR1 and CDR2: SGHAT, FQNNGV. There are 14 residues in the CDR3. Trimming stripped 3 bases from V and 12 bases from J, with 18 bases between. This clonotype was picked up many times. Individual cDNA molecules each carried unique molecular identifiers attached by the library. TCRdb recomputed calls from the RACE reads with MiXCR, one row per CDR3 protein. The sample yields about 120,000 distinct CDR3 sequences, roughly 15% seen once.

The V gene is TRBV11-2, the J gene TRBJ2-1, with a tentative D call TRBD2 (6 bases). Sequenced here: whole blood, sampled in connection with sensitization to the hapten diphenylcyclopropenone (DPC). This TCR came from a man younger than 30 with alopecia areata. Some clones in this sample may be carry-over from other donors' samples. CDR3: CASSFLRGTWGQFF. In DNA form, the CDR3 reads TGTGCCAGCAGCTTCTTACGAGGGACTTGGGGGCAGTTCTTC.